This TCR beta chain was retrieved from a study of T cells after yellow fever vaccination (dated 2019 in TCRdb). For context, the study as a whole: Libraries from fractions with low cell numbers were prepared with the SMART-Seq v4 Ultra Low Input RNA kit. To track T-cell clones before and after primary and booster YFV17D yellow fever vaccination, bulk TCR alpha and beta repertoires were sequenced longitudinally. Two healthy male donors made up the cohort, one aged 18 to 30 years and the other aged 30 to 40 years. Blood samples were taken at several timepoints before and after primary and secondary immunization, and bulk PBMC replicates and cell subsets were isolated. Findings and caveats that apply to the study as a whole: After the booster, most of the clones that had expanded following primary vaccination were detected again (almost 98% of CD4 and roughly 88% of CD8), which suggests that memory was broadly maintained. Compared with the primary T-cell response, the secondary T-cell response was weaker but faster, peaking on day 5 rather than day 15. Because only a couple of donors were included in the study, the extent to which the findings can be generalized is limited. A small share of clonotypes occurred in both CD4 and CD8 compartments, likely arising from convergent recombination. FACS-sorted repertoires could contain abundant contaminating clonotypes from the bulk population, so computational filtering was required.

Sample treatment or condition, as interpreted from the label and publication: live attenuated yellow fever vaccine strain. PBMCs were isolated from peripheral blood using a standard Ficoll-Paque protocol. Dynabeads CD4 and CD8 positive selection kits were used to isolate CD4 and CD8 T-cell fractions. TriZol was used to extract RNA from bulk PBMCs, from CD4 and CD8 fractions, and from dextramer-positive and dextramer-negative fractions. Clipping removes 5 bases from V and 4 bases from J, with 4 as the unmatched junction base count. The germline V gene provides CDR1 SNHLY and CDR2 FYNNEI. The CDR3 spans 14 residues, from the cysteine through the phenylalanine. Just CDR3 DNA is preserved here, 42 bases in frame from base 1. Notes on this clonotype: Its cognate antigen has yet to be identified. Base qualities were left out, and no much larger clone turns up one base away.

The sequencing machine was an Illumina NovaSeq 6000. TCR cDNA was made using 5'RACE template switching, a step that added a universal primer site and unique molecular identifiers. Priming of cDNA synthesis was performed from both the TCR alpha and TCR beta constant segments. Library amplification used two PCR steps, and the second PCR step added sample barcodes and sequencing adapters. Sequencing of libraries was done on Illumina HiSeq 2500 (2x100 bp) or NovaSeq (2x150 bp). The published analysis was carried out like this. Demultiplexing of reads and collapsing into UMI consensus sequences were performed with MIGEC, and V(D)J alignment was carried out with MiXCR. Clonotypes responding to the vaccine were identified with edgeR on replicate PBMC samples, with the criteria of FDR below 0.01 and a log2 fold change above 5 up to day 15. Each bulk clonotype was labeled CD4 or CD8 based on which sequenced repertoire, CD4 or CD8, contained the clonotype at higher abundance. The public reads were quality trimmed at Q25 with fastp and then assembled into clones with MiXCR by TCRdb, keeping productive beta chains. Entries are consolidated by CDR3 protein sequence, retaining the most common genes and DNA. TCRdb, not the original authors, processed these V and J calls. The sample has approximately 170,000 distinct CDR3 sequences on record, 9.5% to 12% of them singletons. The ten most abundant clones make up 30% to 45% of the sample.

The sequenced sample was CD8+ T cells sorted from PBMCs, obtained 15 days after the yellow fever booster vaccination. The chain employs TRBV2 and TRBJ2-1, and TRBD1 matches 8 of the central bases. The receptor was isolated from a man younger than 35 who received the YFV17D yellow fever vaccine. The CDR3 region reads CASSPGQEYNEQFF. In nucleotide form, the sequence is TGTGCCAGCAGTCCGGGACAGGAATACAATGAGCAGTTCTTC.